This T cell receptor beta chain was captured by sequencing in a study of PD-1 blockade in classical Hodgkin lymphoma. V was cut by 0 bases and J by 3 bases, with 15 bases left in between. Germline V gene data show CDR1 as GTSNPN and CDR2 as SVGIG (reference sequence). There are 15 residues in the CDR3. Assay used: immunoSEQ multiplex PCR; TCRdb lists only in-frame clones, some missing. This table has some 96,000 clones, 85% to 95% appearing once. Time point described: cycle 4 day 1 (C4D1), after five to seven weeks of nivolumab. Every patient experienced relapse after autologous stem cell transplantation, and brentuximab vedotin exposure varied.

This receptor was taken from a human donor with classical Hodgkin lymphoma. This specimen was peripheral blood mononuclear cells (PBMCs), taken before the fourth cycle of nivolumab. The chain uses TRBV30 and TRBJ2-7; D is possibly TRBD1 (6 bases). The CDR3 is CAWSVPDRDFYEQYF. The CDR3 DNA is TGTGCCTGGAGTGTTCCGGACAGAGACTTCTACGAGCAGTACTTC.